This passage covers 27 T cell receptor beta chains from one sample sequenced in a study of T-cell reconstitution after alpha-beta-depleted transplantation in children. It was with unique molecular identifiers that the TCRbeta library was prepared. From the PCR reads, TCRdb called clonotypes with MiXCR, one entry per CDR3 protein. The sample lists roughly 670,000 distinct CDR3 sequences; 10% to 15% were seen once. Sequencing was performed on PBMCs, taken before TCRalphabeta/CD19-depleted stem cell transplant. The receptor source for this set is a girl between 2 and 10 years old with congenital amegakaryocytic thrombocytopenia, due to receive a stem cell transplant.

The chain employs TRBV7-9 and TRBJ2-6; D not resolved. This CDR3 region has 16 residues. Germline V gene data show CDR1 as SEHNR and CDR2 as FQNEAQ (reference sequence). V was clipped by 3 bases and J by 1 base, with 10 bases between them. This CDR3 reads CASSFGPPSGANVLTF. The CDR3 DNA follows: TGTGCCAGCAGCTTCGGGCCACCTTCTGGGGCCAACGTCCTGACTTTC. Supplemented by reference TRBV7-9 and TRBJ2-6, the full variable domain reads DTGVSQNPRHKITKRGQNVTFRCDPISEHNRLYWYRQTLGQGPEFLTYFQNEAQLEKSRLLSDRFSAERPKGSFSTLEIQRTEQGDSAMYLCASSFGPPSGANVLTFGAGSRLTVL.

This clonotype has just a few counts. V usage is TRBV12-3 or TRBV12-4 and J usage is TRBJ1-2; D not resolved. CDR3 size: 10 residues. Trimming cost V 8 bases and J 7 bases, with 8 bases left between them. The chain's CDR3 is CASLGGGYTF. The CDR3 DNA reads TGTGCCAGCCTGGGAGGTGGCTACACCTTC.

The chain employs TRBV14 and TRBJ1-3, with D hard to call. The V gene lost 6 bases and the J gene lost 1 base, with 16 bases spanning the gap. Germline-derived CDR1 and CDR2 are SGHDN and FVKESK. The CDR3 contains 16 residues. CDR3 sequence (DNA): TGTGCCAGCAGGTTTAATTCGGGTGTATCTGGAAACACCATATATTTT. Translating it yields CASRFNSGVSGNTIYF.

This clonotype was counted many times. The chain has TRBV10-2 and TRBJ2-7; 7 bases line up with TRBD2. The V gene end was trimmed by 7 bases and the J gene end by 2 bases; junction bases not matched to a gene: 5. The CDR3 consists of 13 residues. Germline V gene sequence: CDR1 WSHSY, CDR2 SAAADI. CDR3 DNA: TGCGCCAGCACTACTAGCGACACCTACGAGCAGTACTTC. Amino acid sequence: CASTTSDTYEQYF.

This clonotype was seen only a few times. The chain joins TRBV5-1 to TRBJ1-1; no clear D gene. Per germline, CDR1 SGHRS and CDR2 YFSETQ. The germline V and J ends were trimmed by 4 bases and 3 bases, with 4 bases remaining between them. This CDR3 has 11 residues. Here the CDR3 DNA reads TGCGCCAGCAGCGAGGACACTGAAGCTTTCTTT. This encodes CASSEDTEAFF.

The CDR3 here is CASSLSSTETQYF. The CDR3 coding sequence is TGTGCCAGCAGCTTATCCAGCACAGAGACCCAGTACTTC. J is TRBJ2-5 and V is TRBV7-9, with no clear D. V was shortened by 2 bases and J by 4 bases, with 8 bases between the two germline ends. The CDR3 loop spans 13 amino acids. The germline CDR1 and CDR2 sequences are SEHNR and FQNEAQ (reference sequence).

About this clonotype: One junction end disagrees with the germline gene, perhaps due to a read error. J is TRBJ2-1 and V is TRBV20-1, with 8 bases identical to TRBD2. Germline CDR1 and CDR2: DFQATT and SNEGSKA (reference sequence). The CDR3 consists of 14 residues. In DNA form, the CDR3 reads TGCAGTGCTGGAGAGGCGGGGGGCTACAATGAGCAGTTCTTC. As protein: CSAGEAGGYNEQFF.

In its sample, this clonotype was seen a few times. The chain is built from TRBV20-1 and TRBJ2-1; D is undetermined. This CDR3 has 11 residues. Germline CDR1 and CDR2: DFQATT and SNEGSKA (reference sequence). The V end lost 6 bases, the J end lost 6 bases, and 9 bases lay between the germline ends. CDR3 residues: CSAYKGNEQFF. The CDR3 region has the DNA TGCAGTGCATACAAGGGCAATGAGCAGTTCTTC.

This clonotype showed up just a few times. The V gene is TRBV20-1, the J gene TRBJ2-1; the match to TRBD2 covers 9 bases. Germline CDR1 DFQATT, CDR2 SNEGSKA (reference sequence). CDR3 length equals 15 residues. Trimming removed 0 bases from V and 10 bases from J; junction bases left unmatched: 10. CDR3 amino acids: CSARDLGLAGREQFF. The CDR3 DNA reads TGCAGTGCTAGAGATCTCGGTCTAGCGGGGCGCGAGCAGTTCTTC.

This clonotype was seen at least ten times. The J gene is TRBJ2-1, the V gene TRBV18; TRBD2 aligns across 9 bases. The V gene end was trimmed by 4 bases and the J gene end by 4 bases; junction bases not matched to a gene: 5. The germline CDR1 and CDR2 sequences are KGHSH and LQKENI. This CDR3 is 15 amino acids long. CDR3 sequence: CASSLREGIYNEQFF. The CDR3 DNA reads TGTGCCAGCTCACTGCGGGAGGGCATTTACAATGAGCAGTTCTTC.

The chain is built from TRBV5-1 and TRBJ2-1; D call uncertain. Between the trimmed V and J ends, which lost 0 bases and 5 bases, there was a span of 9 bases. This CDR3 comprises 14 residues. The germline gives CDR1 SGHRS, CDR2 YFSETQ. The CDR3, as DNA: TGCGCCAGCAGCTTGGAGGCTAGGAACAATGAGCAGTTCTTC. Its protein is CASSLEARNNEQFF.

This clonotype was counted many times. V and J are TRBV12-3 or TRBV12-4 and TRBJ2-7; unclear D gene. Trimming removed 7 bases at V and 6 bases at J, with 13 bases between. CDR3 length: 12 amino acids. CDR3 DNA: TGTGCCAGCAATAGCCCCGTCTCCGAGCAGTACTTC. It specifies CASNSPVSEQYF.

V is TRBV15 and J is TRBJ1-4; D may be TRBD1 (6 bases). The CDR3 length is 15 residues. Germline V lookup: CDR1 LNHNV, CDR2 YYDKDF (reference sequence). Trimming removed 1 base at V and 0 bases at J, with 6 bases between. This CDR3 is CATSRGTATNEKLFF. The CDR3 nucleotides are TGTGCCACCAGCAGAGGGACAGCAACTAATGAAAAACTGTTTTTT.

The J gene is TRBJ1-3, the V gene TRBV28; maybe TRBD1 (5 bases). This CDR3 has 16 residues. The germline gives CDR1 MDHEN, CDR2 SYDVKM. Trimming took 1 base from V and 0 from J, leaving 10 bases between them. The CDR3 coding sequence is TGTGCCAGCAGTTTATTTCAGGGCAGCTCTGGAAACACCATATATTTT. This gives the protein CASSLFQGSSGNTIYF.

Note on this clonotype: This may be a read error: a much more frequent sequence differs by one nucleotide. This chain joins TRBV29-1 and TRBJ2-5; unclear D gene. Germline CDR1 SQVTM, CDR2 ANQGSEA. This CDR3 is 12 amino acids long. V lost 3 bases, J lost 5 bases, and 10 bases lay in between. CDR3 nucleotides: TGCAGCGTTGATATCAGTCATGAGACCCAGTACTTC. Residues: CSVDISHETQYF.

The J gene is TRBJ2-2, the V gene TRBV10-2, with D maybe TRBD2 (6 bases). The CDR3 has 18 amino acids. CDR1 is WSHSY and CDR2 is SAAADI in the germline V gene. V was pared by 8 bases and J by 0 bases, with 22 bases between. This chain's CDR3 is CASQDGFRGAANTGELFF. CDR3 sequence (DNA): TGCGCCAGCCAGGACGGGTTCCGCGGGGCCGCGAACACCGGGGAGCTGTTTTTT.

This clonotype was seen at least ten times. This CDR3 is CASSLGWDYGYTF. CDR3 nucleotide sequence: TGCGCCAGCAGCTTGGGCTGGGACTATGGCTACACCTTC. The chain joins TRBV5-1 to TRBJ1-2; no reliable D call. The germline V and J ends were trimmed by 0 bases and 3 bases, with 6 bases remaining between them. The CDR3 totals 13 residues. Germline V CDR1 and CDR2: SGHRS, YFSETQ.

The rearrangement uses TRBV9 and TRBJ2-6; D gene unclear. Trimming removed 4 bases at V and 3 bases at J, with 14 bases between. CDR3 size: 16 residues. Germline loops: CDR1 SGDLS, CDR2 YYNGEE. CDR3 sequence: CASSPIMGGGANVLTF. The CDR3 DNA is TGTGCCAGCAGCCCTATCATGGGCGGTGGGGCCAACGTCCTGACTTTC.

This clonotype was counted at least ten times. The V and J genes are TRBV12-3 or TRBV12-4 and TRBJ1-5, with D possibly matching TRBD1 (5 bases). The CDR3 is 16 residues long. Trimming cost V 5 bases and J 0 bases, with 14 bases left between them. CDR3 nucleotides: TGTGCCAGCAGTCCACAACTGACAGTTAGCAATCAGCCCCAGCATTTT. This gives the protein CASSPQLTVSNQPQHF.

CDR3 nucleotides: TGCAGTGCTACCGTCTCGGGACTGTCGGGGACAGATACGCAGTATTTT. Protein product: CSATVSGLSGTDTQYF. V and J are TRBV20-1 and TRBJ2-3; possibly TRBD2 for D (6 bases). The CDR3 has 16 amino acids. V shed 4 bases and J shed 3 bases, with 20 bases lying between them. Germline V gene lookup returns CDR1 DFQATT and CDR2 SNEGSKA (reference sequence).

The chain has TRBV6-5 and TRBJ2-7, with D possibly matching TRBD2 (5 bases). Germline V lookup: CDR1 MNHEY, CDR2 SVGAGI. This CDR3 is built from 14 residues. V was shortened by 2 bases and J by 2 bases, with 10 bases between the two germline ends. The CDR3 DNA sequence: TGTGCCAGCAGTTACGCGGGCGGAGCCTACGAGCAGTACTTC. Its protein is CASSYAGGAYEQYF.

In its sample, this clonotype was seen many times. The rearrangement uses TRBV20-1 and TRBJ2-3; 8 bases are shared with TRBD2. Per the germline V gene, CDR1 is DFQATT and CDR2 is SNEGSKA (reference sequence). V shed 5 bases and J 6 bases; nucleotides not matched to a gene: 10. CDR3 length: 14 amino acids. CDR3 protein: CSAEGLAGPDTQYF. The CDR3 DNA follows: TGCAGTGCTGAGGGGCTAGCGGGCCCCGATACGCAGTATTTT.

The V gene is TRBV4-2, the J gene TRBJ1-2; tentative D call: TRBD1 (5 bases). This CDR3 has 15 residues. Trimming took off 1 base at V and 5 bases at J, with 14 bases between the two ends. CDR1 is LGHNA, CDR2 YNFKEQ, per germline. In nucleotides, the CDR3 is TGTGCCAGCAGCCAAGCCCTGGGCAGGGATTATGGCTACACCTTC. Residues: CASSQALGRDYGYTF.

The chain employs TRBV12-3 or TRBV12-4 and TRBJ2-7, with D tentatively TRBD1 (6 bases). The CDR3 covers 14 residues. Trimming took off 7 bases at V and 4 bases at J, with 17 bases between the two ends. CDR3 sequence reads: CASTQLGAGYEQYF. The CDR3 coding sequence is TGTGCCAGCACCCAGCTGGGGGCCGGATACGAGCAGTACTTC.

Concerning this clonotype itself: This may come from a read error, since a much larger clone is one base off. The J gene is TRBJ2-2, the V gene TRBV20-1; 9 bases align to TRBD2. The V segment lost 7 bases and the J segment 5 bases; nucleotides outside the gene matches: 17. The CDR3 extends over 17 amino acids. From germline, CDR1 is DFQATT and CDR2 SNEGSKA (reference sequence). The CDR3: CSVSSSGGRAGTGELFF. The CDR3 DNA reads as TGCAGTGTTTCATCTAGCGGCGGGAGGGCCGGAACCGGGGAGCTGTTTTTT.

This clonotype was counted ten times or more. One end of the junction fails to match germline, which may point to a read error. The chain couples TRBV7-9 to TRBJ2-1; D unclear. The germline V gene has CDR1 SEHNR and CDR2 FQNEAQ (reference sequence). The CDR3 contains 8 residues. CDR3 DNA: TGTGCCAGCAGCCATTCCCACTTC. It specifies CASSHSHF.

This clonotype was seen at least ten times. The chain has TRBV12-3 or TRBV12-4 and TRBJ2-1; 10 bases agree with TRBD2. This CDR3 comprises 15 residues. Trimming at V came to 6 bases and at J to 7 bases, leaving 9 bases not matched to a gene. The CDR3 DNA reads TGTGCCAGCAGAGCGGGACTAGCGTTAAAGAATGAGCAGTTCTTC. This codes for CASRAGLALKNEQFF.